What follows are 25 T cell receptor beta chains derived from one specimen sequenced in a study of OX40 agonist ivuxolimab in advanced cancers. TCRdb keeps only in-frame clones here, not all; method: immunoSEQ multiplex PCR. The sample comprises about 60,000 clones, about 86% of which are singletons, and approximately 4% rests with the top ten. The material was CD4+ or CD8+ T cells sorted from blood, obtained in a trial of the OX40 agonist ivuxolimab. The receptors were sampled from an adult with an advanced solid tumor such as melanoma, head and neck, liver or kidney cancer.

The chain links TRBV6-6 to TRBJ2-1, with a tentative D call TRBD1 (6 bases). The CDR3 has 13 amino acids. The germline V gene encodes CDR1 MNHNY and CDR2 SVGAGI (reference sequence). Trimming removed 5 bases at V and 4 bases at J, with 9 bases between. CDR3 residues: CASSQDSYNEQFF. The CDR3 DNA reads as TGTGCCAGCAGTCAGGACAGTTACAATGAGCAGTTCTTC.

The DNA of the CDR3 is TGCAGCACGACGGGGTCGAGCACCGGGGAGCTGTTTTTT. This translates into CSTTGSSTGELFF. The gene calls are TRBV29-1 and TRBJ2-2; possible D gene TRBD2, 5 bases. The CDR3 spans 13 residues. The V end lost 8 bases, the J end lost 4 bases, and 14 bases lay between the germline ends. CDR1 and CDR2 (germline): SQVTM, ANQGSEA.

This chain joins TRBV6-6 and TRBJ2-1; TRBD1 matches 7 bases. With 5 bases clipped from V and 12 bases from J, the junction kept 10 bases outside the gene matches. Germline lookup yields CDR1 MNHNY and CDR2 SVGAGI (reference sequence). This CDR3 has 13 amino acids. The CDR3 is CASSQNRGAGQFF. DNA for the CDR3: TGTGCCAGCAGTCAGAACAGGGGCGCAGGGCAGTTCTTC.

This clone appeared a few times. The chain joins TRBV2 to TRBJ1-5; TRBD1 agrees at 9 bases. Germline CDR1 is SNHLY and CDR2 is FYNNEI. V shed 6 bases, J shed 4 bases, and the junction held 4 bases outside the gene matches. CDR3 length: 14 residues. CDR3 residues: CASRIDRGNQPQHF. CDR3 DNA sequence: TGTGCCAGCAGAATAGACAGGGGGAATCAGCCCCAGCATTTT. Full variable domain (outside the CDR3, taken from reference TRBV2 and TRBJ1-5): EPEVTQTPSHQVTQMGQEVILRCVPISNHLYFYWYRQILGQKVEFLVSFYNNEISEKSEIFDDQFSVERPDGSNFTLKIRSTKLEDSAMYFCASRIDRGNQPQHFGDGTRLSIL.

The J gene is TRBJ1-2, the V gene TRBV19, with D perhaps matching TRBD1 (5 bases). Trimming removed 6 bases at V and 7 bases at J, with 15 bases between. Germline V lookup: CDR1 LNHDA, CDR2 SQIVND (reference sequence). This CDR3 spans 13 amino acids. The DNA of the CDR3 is TGTGCCAGTAGCCGCACCTTAGGGGCTGGCTACACCTTC. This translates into CASSRTLGAGYTF.

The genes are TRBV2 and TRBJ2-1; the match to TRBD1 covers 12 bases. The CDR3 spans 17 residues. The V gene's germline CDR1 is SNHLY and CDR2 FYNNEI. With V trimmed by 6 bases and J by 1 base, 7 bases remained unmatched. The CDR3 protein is CASRRGQGAGSYNEQFF. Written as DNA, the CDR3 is TGTGCCAGCAGGAGGGGACAGGGGGCTGGGTCCTACAATGAGCAGTTCTTC.

The DNA for the CDR3 is TGTGCCAGCAGCGTACAGGGCGGGGGTGAAAAACTGTTTTTT. The encoded protein is CASSVQGGGEKLFF. The genes are TRBV9 and TRBJ1-4, with a possible D match to TRBD1 (5 bases). Trimming removed 1 base from V and 7 bases from J, with 11 bases in between. The CDR3 is 14 amino acids. CDR1 and CDR2 (germline): SGDLS, YYNGEE.

Written as DNA, the CDR3 is TGCGCCAGCAGTGAGGGGGGTGTACAGACCCAGTACTTC. Amino acids: CASSEGGVQTQYF. The chain couples TRBV10-2 to TRBJ2-5; tentatively, D is TRBD1 or TRBD2 (5 bases each). CDR1 and CDR2 from the germline V gene are WSHSY and SAAADI. V was shortened by 2 bases and J by 6 bases, with 10 bases between the two germline ends. The CDR3 covers 13 residues.

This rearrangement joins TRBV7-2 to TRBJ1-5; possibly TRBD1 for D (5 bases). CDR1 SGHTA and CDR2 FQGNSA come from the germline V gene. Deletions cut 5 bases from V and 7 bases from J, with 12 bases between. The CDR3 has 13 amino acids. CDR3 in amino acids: CASSRGLAQPQHF. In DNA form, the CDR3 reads TGTGCCAGCAGCCGGGGGTTGGCCCAGCCCCAGCATTTT. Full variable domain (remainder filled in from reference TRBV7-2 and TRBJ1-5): GAGVSQSPSNKVTEKGKDVELRCDPISGHTALYWYRQSLGQGLEFLIYFQGNSAPDKSGLPSDRFSAERTGGSVSTLTIQRTQQEDSAVYLCASSRGLAQPQHFGDGTRLSIL.

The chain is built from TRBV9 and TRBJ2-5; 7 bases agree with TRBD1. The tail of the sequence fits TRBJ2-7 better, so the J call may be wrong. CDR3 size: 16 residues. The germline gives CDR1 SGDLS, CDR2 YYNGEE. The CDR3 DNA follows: TGTGCCAGCAGCCCCTGGGACAGTCAAGTTACCTACGAGCAGTACTTC. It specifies CASSPWDSQVTYEQYF.

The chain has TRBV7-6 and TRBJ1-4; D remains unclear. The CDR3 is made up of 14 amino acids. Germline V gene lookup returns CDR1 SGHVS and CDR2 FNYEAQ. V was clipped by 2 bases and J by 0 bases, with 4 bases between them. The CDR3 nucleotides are TGTGCCAGCAGCTTAATAGCAACTAATGAAAAACTGTTTTTT. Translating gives CASSLIATNEKLFF.

The CDR3 nucleotides read TGTGCCAGCAGGCCGGGACTAGGATCCCATGAGCAGTTCTTC. Amino acids: CASRPGLGSHEQFF. The chain recombines TRBV2 with TRBJ2-1; TRBD2 matches at 8 bases. Germline-derived CDR1 and CDR2 are SNHLY and FYNNEI. CDR3 length: 14 amino acids. V dropped 6 bases and J dropped 8; count of bases not matched to a gene: 9.

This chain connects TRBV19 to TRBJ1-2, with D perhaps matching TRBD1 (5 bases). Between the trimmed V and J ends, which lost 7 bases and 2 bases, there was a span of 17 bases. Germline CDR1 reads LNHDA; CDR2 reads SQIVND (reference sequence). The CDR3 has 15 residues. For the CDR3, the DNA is TGTGCCAGTATCTCGGGGCGAACGTGGAACTATGGCTACACCTTC. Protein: CASISGRTWNYGYTF.

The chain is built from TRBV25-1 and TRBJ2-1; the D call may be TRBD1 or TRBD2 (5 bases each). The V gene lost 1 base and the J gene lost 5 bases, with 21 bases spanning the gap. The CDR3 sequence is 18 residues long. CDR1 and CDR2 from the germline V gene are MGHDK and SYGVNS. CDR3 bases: TGTGCCAGCAGTGAATCTCCCCGGGGCTACCCTACAGACAATGAGCAGTTCTTC. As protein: CASSESPRGYPTDNEQFF.

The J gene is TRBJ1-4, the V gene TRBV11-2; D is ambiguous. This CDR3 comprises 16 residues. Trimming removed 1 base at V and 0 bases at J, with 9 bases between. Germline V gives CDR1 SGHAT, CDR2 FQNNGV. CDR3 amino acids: CASSLGEKPTNEKLFF. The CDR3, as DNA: TGTGCCAGCAGCTTAGGAGAGAAGCCAACTAATGAAAAACTGTTTTTT.

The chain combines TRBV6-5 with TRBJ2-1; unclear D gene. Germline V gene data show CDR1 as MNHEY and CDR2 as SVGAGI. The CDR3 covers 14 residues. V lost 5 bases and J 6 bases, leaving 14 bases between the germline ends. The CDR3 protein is CASSAVAPGNEQFF. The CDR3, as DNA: TGTGCCAGCAGTGCGGTGGCTCCGGGCAATGAGCAGTTCTTC.

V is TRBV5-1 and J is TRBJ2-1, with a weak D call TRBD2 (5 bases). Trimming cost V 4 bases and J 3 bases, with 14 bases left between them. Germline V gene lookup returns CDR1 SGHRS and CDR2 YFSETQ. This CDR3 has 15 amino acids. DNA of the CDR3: TGCGCCAGCAGCCCCCCCAGCGGCGGCTACAATGAGCAGTTCTTC. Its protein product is CASSPPSGGYNEQFF.

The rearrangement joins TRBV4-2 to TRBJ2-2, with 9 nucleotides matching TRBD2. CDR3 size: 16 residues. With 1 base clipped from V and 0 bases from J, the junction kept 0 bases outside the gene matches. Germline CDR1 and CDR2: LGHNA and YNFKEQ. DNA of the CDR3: TGTGCCAGCAGCCAAGGGACTAGCGCGAACACCGGGGAGCTGTTTTTT. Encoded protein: CASSQGTSANTGELFF.

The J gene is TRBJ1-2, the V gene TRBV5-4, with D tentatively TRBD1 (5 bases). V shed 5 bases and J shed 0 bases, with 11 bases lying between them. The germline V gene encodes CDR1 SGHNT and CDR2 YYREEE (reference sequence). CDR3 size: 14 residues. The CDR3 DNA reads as TGTGCCAGCAGACGGATGGGGGCTAACTATGGCTACACCTTC. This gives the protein CASRRMGANYGYTF.

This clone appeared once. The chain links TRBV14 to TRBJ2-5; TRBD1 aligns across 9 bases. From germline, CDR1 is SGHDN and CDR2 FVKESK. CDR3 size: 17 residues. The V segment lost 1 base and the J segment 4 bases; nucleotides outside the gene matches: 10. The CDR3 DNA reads TGTGCCAGCAGCCAAGGGTTAGGGACAGGGTCGCGAGAGACCCAGTACTTC. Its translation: CASSQGLGTGSRETQYF.

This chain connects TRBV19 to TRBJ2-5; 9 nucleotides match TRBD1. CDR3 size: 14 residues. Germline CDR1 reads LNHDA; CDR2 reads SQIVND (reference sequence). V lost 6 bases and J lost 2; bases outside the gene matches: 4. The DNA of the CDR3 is TGTGCCAGTAGGTCGACAGGGGGTCAAGAGACCCAGTACTTC. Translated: CASRSTGGQETQYF.

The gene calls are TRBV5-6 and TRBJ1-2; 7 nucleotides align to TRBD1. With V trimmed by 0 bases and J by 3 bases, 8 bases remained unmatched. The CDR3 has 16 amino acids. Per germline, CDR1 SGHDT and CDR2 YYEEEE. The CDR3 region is CASSLGGTAVYYGYTF. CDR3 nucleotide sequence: TGTGCCAGCAGCTTGGGGGGGACAGCCGTCTACTATGGCTACACCTTC.

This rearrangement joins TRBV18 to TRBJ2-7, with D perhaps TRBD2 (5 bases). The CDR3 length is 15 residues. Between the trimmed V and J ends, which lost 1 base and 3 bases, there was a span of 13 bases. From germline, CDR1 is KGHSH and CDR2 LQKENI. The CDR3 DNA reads TGTGCCAGCTCACCACTGAACACGGGGTTCTACGAGCAGTACTTC. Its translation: CASSPLNTGFYEQYF.

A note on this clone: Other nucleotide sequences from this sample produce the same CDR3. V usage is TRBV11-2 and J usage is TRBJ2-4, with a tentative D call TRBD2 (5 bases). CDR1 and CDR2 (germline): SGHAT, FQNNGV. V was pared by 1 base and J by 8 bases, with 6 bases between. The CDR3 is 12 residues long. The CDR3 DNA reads TGTGCCAGCAGCTTAGGGGGAGACATTCAGTACTTC. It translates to CASSLGGDIQYF.

DNA for the CDR3: TGCGCCAGCAGCCCACAGGGGGCCCAAGGCAATGAGCAGTTCTTC. This sequence encodes CASSPQGAQGNEQFF. The chain carries TRBV5-1 and TRBJ2-1, with 9 bases that match TRBD1. V dropped 4 bases and J dropped 6; count of bases not matched to a gene: 8. Germline-derived CDR1 and CDR2 are SGHRS and YFSETQ. This CDR3 is built from 15 residues.